Described below is a single T cell receptor beta chain sequence and its context. Its target is not known. TCRdb's table, derived via immunoSEQ multiplex PCR, lists solely in-frame clones and lacks some. The data contain under 150,000 clones, 85% to 90% of them singletons. The source of the sample is a study of PD-1 blockade in mismatch repair-deficient tumors. Study summary: Patients had approximately 11 mismatch repair-deficient cancer types and were previously treated and progressing.

Notes on the study in general: After pembrolizumab, tumor-resident clones rose rapidly, then generally contracted before radiologic responses.

From germline, CDR1 is MGHRA and CDR2 YSYEKL. The CDR3 loop spans 15 amino acids. Trimming stripped 2 bases from V and 0 bases from J, with 10 bases between. Every patient had mismatch repair deficiency by PCR or immunohistochemistry. TCRs were sequenced from a few patients responding to pembrolizumab. The sequence was collected from an adult with mismatch repair-deficient cancer. The V gene is TRBV4-1, the J gene TRBJ1-1; unclear D gene. The input for sequencing was peripheral blood, taken almost 74 weeks after starting pembrolizumab. The CDR3 reads CASSQRAAMNTEAFF. Written as DNA, the CDR3 is TGCGCCAGCAGCCAACGGGCGGCTATGAACACTGAAGCTTTCTTT.